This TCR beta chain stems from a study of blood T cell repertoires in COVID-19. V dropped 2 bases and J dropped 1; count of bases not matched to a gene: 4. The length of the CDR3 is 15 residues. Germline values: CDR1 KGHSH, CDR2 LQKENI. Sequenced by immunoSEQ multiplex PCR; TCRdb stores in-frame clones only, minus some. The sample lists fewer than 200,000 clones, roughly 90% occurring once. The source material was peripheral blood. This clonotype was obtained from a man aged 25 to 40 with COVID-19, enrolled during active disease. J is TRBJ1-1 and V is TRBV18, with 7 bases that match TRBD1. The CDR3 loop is CASSPNRGENTEAFF. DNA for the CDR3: TGTGCCAGCTCACCAAACAGGGGAGAGAACACTGAAGCTTTCTTT.